These 21 T cell receptor beta chains were sequenced from one sample in a study of T cells in Graves' hyperthyroidism and ophthalmopathy (dated by TCRdb to between 2017 and 2020). Receptor amplification or capture employed multiplex PCR. Sequencing was carried out with an Illumina HiSeq 2000. The TCR beta CDR3 regions were amplified from the RNA transcripts. The TCR CDR3 was subjected to a first round of RT-PCR using the HTBI primer set and the Qiagen OneStep RT-PCR kit. TCRdb's own reprocessing of the public reads used fastp at Q25 and MiXCR and kept productive beta chains. Identical CDR3 proteins give one entry, which carries the most common genes and DNA. Recorded for this sample are roughly 740,000 distinct CDR3 sequences; 15% to 20% of them occurred a single time. Roughly 8% of the sample is taken by the ten largest. The sequenced material came from blood. Every receptor here comes from a man younger than 35 with Graves' hyperthyroidism.

This clonotype showed up many times. V gene TRBV28 combines with J gene TRBJ2-1; D unresolved. The CDR3 contains 12 residues. V lost 5 bases, J lost 5 bases, and 7 bases lay in between. Per germline, CDR1 MDHEN and CDR2 SYDVKM. CDR3 in amino acids: CASSELNNEQFF. Written as DNA, the CDR3 is TGTGCCAGCAGTGAGCTGAACAATGAGCAGTTCTTC.

There are a few counts of this clonotype. The V call is TRBV12-3 or TRBV12-4, the J call TRBJ1-6; the D gene is possibly TRBD1 (5 bases). The length of the CDR3 is 17 residues. Trimming cost V 5 bases and J 14 bases, with 28 bases left between them. CDR3 region: CASSPSVGTALNPALHF. The DNA for the CDR3 is TGTGCCAGCAGTCCATCAGTGGGGACGGCCTTAAATCCAGCCCTCCACTTT.

Comments on this clonotype: This may come from a read error, since a much larger clone is one base off. The V and J genes are TRBV20-1 and TRBJ2-4; either TRBD1 or TRBD2 may fit D (5 bases each). Germline loops: CDR1 DFQATT, CDR2 SNEGSKA (reference sequence). This CDR3 contains 14 residues. V shed 8 bases and J shed 0 bases, with 14 bases lying between them. The CDR3 nucleotides are TGCAGTACCCGTTCGGGGCTAGCCAAAAACATTCAGTACTTC. Translation gives CSTRSGLAKNIQYF.

The genes are TRBV20-1 and TRBJ2-1; the D gene is possibly TRBD1 (5 bases). The germline V and J ends were trimmed by 8 bases and 4 bases, with 18 bases remaining between them. Germline CDR1 DFQATT, CDR2 SNEGSKA (reference sequence). The CDR3 has 14 residues. CDR3 DNA: TGCAGTATCCAGAGGCCAGGGTTATACAATGAGCAGTTCTTC. Translation gives CSIQRPGLYNEQFF.

Comments on this clonotype: A much larger clone differs by one base, so this may be a read error. The chain combines TRBV7-9 with TRBJ2-2, with 8 bases lining up with TRBD2. In germline, CDR1 is SEHNR, CDR2 FQNEAQ (reference sequence). This CDR3 contains 15 residues. The J segment lost 2 bases and the V segment lost 2 bases, leaving 1 base of the junction unmatched. CDR3 region: CASSLIAGNTGELFF. The CDR3 nucleotides read TGTGCCAGCAGCTTAATAGCGGGAAACACCGGGGAGCTGTTTTTT.

This clonotype appeared many times. The V and J genes are TRBV15 and TRBJ2-3; D gene ambiguous. The CDR3 totals 15 residues. The V gene lost 1 base and the J gene lost 1 base, with 9 bases spanning the gap. Germline V gene sequence: CDR1 LNHNV, CDR2 YYDKDF (reference sequence). The chain's CDR3 is CATSRAPDRTDTQYF. In nucleotides, the CDR3 is TGTGCCACCAGCAGAGCCCCGGACCGCACAGATACGCAGTATTTT. The complete variable domain, with remaining parts taken from reference TRBV15 and TRBJ2-3, reads DAMVIQNPRYQVTQFGKPVTLSCSQTLNHNVMYWYQQKSSQAPKLLFHYYDKDFNNEADTPDNFQSRRPNTSFCFLDIRSPGLGDTAMYLCATSRAPDRTDTQYFGPGTRLTVL.

The chain recombines TRBV15 with TRBJ2-3; D gene uncertain. Per the germline V gene, CDR1 is LNHNV and CDR2 is YYDKDF (reference sequence). V was pared by 2 bases and J by 0 bases, with 6 bases between. This CDR3 has 14 amino acids. In DNA form, the CDR3 reads TGTGCCACCAGCAGAAGAATCAGCACAGATACGCAGTATTTT. Translated, it gives CATSRRISTDTQYF.

This clonotype was seen a few times. The J gene is TRBJ1-1, the V gene TRBV19, with D uncertain. Trimming pared 3 bases from V and 10 bases from J, leaving 18 bases between. The CDR3 is made up of 14 amino acids. Germline lookup yields CDR1 LNHDA and CDR2 SQIVND (reference sequence). The CDR3 sequence is CASSIQPTEVGAFF. The CDR3 DNA reads TGTGCCAGTAGTATTCAGCCGACCGAGGTGGGAGCTTTCTTT.

The V and J genes are TRBV9 and TRBJ1-4; D gene ambiguous. Germline assignment: CDR1 SGDLS and CDR2 YYNGEE. The CDR3 runs 13 residues. Trimming pared 3 bases from V and 8 bases from J, leaving 11 bases between. The CDR3 DNA sequence: TGTGCCAGCAGCGCGGAGATGGGGGAAAAACTGTTTTTT. Protein product: CASSAEMGEKLFF.

This clonotype was seen many times. The chain recombines TRBV5-6 with TRBJ2-7; TRBD2 agrees at 9 bases. Trimming removed 0 bases from V and 7 bases from J; junction bases left unmatched: 8. Germline loops: CDR1 SGHDT, CDR2 YYEEEE. This CDR3 is 15 amino acids long. Here the CDR3 reads CASSLVAGGPWEQYF. The CDR3 DNA reads as TGTGCCAGCAGCTTGGTGGCGGGAGGGCCGTGGGAGCAGTACTTC.

This clonotype was observed a few times. This chain joins TRBV27 and TRBJ2-3; D is uncertain. CDR3 length: 14 amino acids. The V gene lost 2 bases and the J gene lost 4 bases, with 10 bases spanning the gap. CDR1 and CDR2 from the germline V gene are MNHEY and SMNVEV (reference sequence). CDR3 region: CASSLKTDSDTQYF. The DNA for the CDR3 is TGTGCCAGCAGTTTAAAAACTGACTCAGATACGCAGTATTTT.

This clonotype was recorded at least ten times. The chain is built from TRBV20-1 and TRBJ2-7; D may match TRBD1 or TRBD2 (5 bases each). In germline, CDR1 is DFQATT, CDR2 SNEGSKA (reference sequence). This CDR3 region has 15 residues. V gave up 1 base and J gave up 2 bases, with 15 bases separating them. CDR3 sequence (DNA): TGCAGTGCTAGAGTTAGGACTCGGGGCCCCTACGAGCAGTACTTC. Translating gives CSARVRTRGPYEQYF.

At least ten counts were recorded for this clonotype. The chain joins TRBV3-1 to TRBJ2-7; weak D call: TRBD2 (6 bases). CDR1 is LGHDT, CDR2 YNNKEL, per germline (reference sequence). Trimming removed 4 bases at V and 0 bases at J, with 13 bases between. This CDR3 comprises 15 residues. The CDR3 bases are TGTGCCAGCAGCCCCGGACTATCCGGCTCCTACGAGCAGTACTTC. Protein: CASSPGLSGSYEQYF.

This chain joins TRBV5-4 and TRBJ2-1, with 7 bases lining up with TRBD2. Germline assignment: CDR1 SGHNT and CDR2 YYREEE (reference sequence). Trimming took 2 bases from V and 4 from J; bases not matched to a gene: 6. The length of the CDR3 is 15 residues. Here the CDR3 reads CASSFASGAYNEQFF. The CDR3 coding sequence is TGTGCCAGCAGCTTTGCTAGCGGCGCTTACAATGAGCAGTTCTTC.

This clonotype showed up just once. The chain links TRBV19 to TRBJ2-2; D perhaps matches TRBD2 (6 bases). This CDR3 is built from 16 residues. The V and J ends lost 2 bases and 5 bases respectively, with 15 bases between them. In germline, CDR1 is LNHDA, CDR2 SQIVND (reference sequence). DNA for the CDR3: TGTGCCAGTAGTATAATTAGGGCCGCGGGGACCGGGGAGCTGTTTTTT. Protein sequence: CASSIIRAAGTGELFF.

The CDR3 spells CAINPGTGSYNEQFF. CDR3 DNA sequence: TGTGCCATCAATCCCGGGACAGGCTCCTACAATGAGCAGTTCTTC. This rearrangement joins TRBV10-3 to TRBJ2-1; 8 bases match TRBD1. Per the germline V gene, CDR1 is ENHRY and CDR2 is SYGVKD. This CDR3 contains 15 residues. Losses at the gene ends were 7 bases for V and 0 bases for J; bases not matched to a gene: 5.

At least ten counts were recorded for this clonotype. The chain combines TRBV30 with TRBJ1-3, with 7 bases lining up with TRBD1. Germline CDR1 reads GTSNPN; CDR2 reads SVGIG (reference sequence). The CDR3 is 14 amino acids. The CDR3 sequence is CAHAPGTAGNTIYF. The CDR3 coding sequence is TGTGCTCACGCCCCGGGGACAGCTGGAAACACCATATATTTT.

The V and J genes are TRBV4-1 and TRBJ2-7, with TRBD2 identical over 8 bases. The CDR3 is made up of 18 amino acids. Germline V gene data show CDR1 as MGHRA and CDR2 as YSYEKL. Trimming cost V 0 bases and J 0 bases; bases outside gene matches: 10. The CDR3 spells CASSQEGFSGIYSYEQYF. The DNA of the CDR3 is TGCGCCAGCAGCCAAGAGGGCTTTAGCGGGATCTACTCCTACGAGCAGTACTTC.

This clonotype has a count of ten or more. This chain links TRBV6-1 with TRBJ2-5, with 8 bases that match TRBD2. The CDR3 covers 12 residues. Germline assignment: CDR1 MNHNS and CDR2 SASEGT. Unmatched junction bases numbered 2, after V lost 6 bases and J lost 5 bases. CDR3 nucleotide sequence: TGTGCCAGCAGGACGGGAGGGGAGACCCAGTACTTC. This encodes CASRTGGETQYF.

This clonotype has just a few counts. The CDR3 region has the DNA TGTGCCAGCAGTTTAACGGGACAGGCTAAGAACACCGGGGAGCTGTTTTTT. It encodes CASSLTGQAKNTGELFF. The J gene is TRBJ2-2, the V gene TRBV28, with 8 bases lining up with TRBD1. The J segment lost 1 base and the V segment lost 2 bases, leaving 6 bases of the junction unmatched. There are 17 residues in the CDR3. CDR1 and CDR2 from the germline V gene are MDHEN and SYDVKM.

This clonotype was picked up one time. V is TRBV20-1 and J is TRBJ2-7, with D unresolved. Germline V gene data show CDR1 as DFQATT and CDR2 as SNEGSKA (reference sequence). The CDR3 consists of 13 residues. Trimming removed 1 base at V and 3 bases at J, with 10 bases between. In DNA, the CDR3 is TGCAGTGCTAGAGGCGGTCAGCACTACGAGCAGTACTTC. Protein sequence: CSARGGQHYEQYF.